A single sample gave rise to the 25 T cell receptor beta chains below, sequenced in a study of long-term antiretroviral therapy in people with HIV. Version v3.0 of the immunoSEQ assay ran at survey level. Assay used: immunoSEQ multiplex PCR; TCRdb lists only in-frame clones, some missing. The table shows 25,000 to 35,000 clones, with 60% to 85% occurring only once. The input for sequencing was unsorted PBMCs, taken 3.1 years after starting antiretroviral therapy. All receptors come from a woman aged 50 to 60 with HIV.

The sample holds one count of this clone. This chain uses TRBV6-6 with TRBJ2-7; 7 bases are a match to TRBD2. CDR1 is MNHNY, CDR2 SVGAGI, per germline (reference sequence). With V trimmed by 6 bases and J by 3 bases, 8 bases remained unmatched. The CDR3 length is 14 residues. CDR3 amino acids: CASSWGGDGYEQYV. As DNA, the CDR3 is TGTGCCAGCAGCTGGGGGGGGGACGGCTACGAGCAGTACGTC.

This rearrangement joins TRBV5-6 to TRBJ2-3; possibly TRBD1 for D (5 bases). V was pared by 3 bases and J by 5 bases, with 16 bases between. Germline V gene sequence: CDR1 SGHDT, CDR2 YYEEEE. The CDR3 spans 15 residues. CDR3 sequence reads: CASSSQGAVVDTQYF. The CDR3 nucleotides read TGTGCCAGCAGCTCCCAAGGGGCTGTGGTAGATACGCAGTATTTT.

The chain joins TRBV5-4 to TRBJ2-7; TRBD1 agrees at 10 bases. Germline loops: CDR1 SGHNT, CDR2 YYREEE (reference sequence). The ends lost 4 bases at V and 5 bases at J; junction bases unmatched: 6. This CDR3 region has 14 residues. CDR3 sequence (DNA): TGTGCCAGCAGCCTGGGACAGGGGTTAGACGAGCAGTACTTC. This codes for CASSLGQGLDEQYF.

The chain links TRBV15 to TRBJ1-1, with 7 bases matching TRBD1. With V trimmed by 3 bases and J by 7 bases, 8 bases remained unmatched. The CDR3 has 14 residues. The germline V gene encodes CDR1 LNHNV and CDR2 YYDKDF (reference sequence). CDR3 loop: CATSSWDSIYEAFF. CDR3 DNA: TGTGCCACCAGCAGCTGGGACAGTATTTATGAAGCTTTCTTT.

In DNA form, the CDR3 reads TGTGCTAGTGGCCTCGGACTAGCGGGGTCTATCACAGATACGCAGTATTTT. As protein: CASGLGLAGSITDTQYF. The V call is TRBV12-5, the J call TRBJ2-3; 12 bases match TRBD2. Per the germline V gene, CDR1 is LGHNT and CDR2 is FRNRAP. The CDR3 covers 17 residues. J was trimmed by 2 bases and V by 6 bases; bases with no gene match: 9. Full variable domain (remainder filled in from reference TRBV12-5 and TRBJ2-3): DARVTQTPRHKVTEMGQEVTMRCQPILGHNTVFWYRQTMMQGLELLAYFRNRAPLDDSGMPKDRFSAEMPDATLATLKIQPSEPRDSAVYFCASGLGLAGSITDTQYFGPGTRLTVL.

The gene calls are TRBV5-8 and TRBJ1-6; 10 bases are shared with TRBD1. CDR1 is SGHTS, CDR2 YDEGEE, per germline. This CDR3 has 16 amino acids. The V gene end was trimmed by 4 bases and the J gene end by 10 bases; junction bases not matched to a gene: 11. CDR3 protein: CASSLRTGQGNSPLHF. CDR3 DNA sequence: TGTGCCAGCAGCCTGAGGACGGGACAGGGGAACTCACCCCTCCACTTT.

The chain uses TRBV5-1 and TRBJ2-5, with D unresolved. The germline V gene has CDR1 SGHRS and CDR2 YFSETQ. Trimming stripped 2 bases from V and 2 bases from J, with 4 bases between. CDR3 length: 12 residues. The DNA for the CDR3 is TGCGCCAGCAGCTTATTACAAGAGACCCAGTACTTC. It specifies CASSLLQETQYF.

The CDR3 loop is CASSDSYNYGYTF. The DNA of the CDR3 is TGTGCCAGCAGTGATTCGTACAACTATGGCTACACCTTC. The chain employs TRBV2 and TRBJ1-2; D is uncertain. CDR3 length: 13 amino acids. CDR1 is SNHLY and CDR2 is FYNNEI in the germline V gene. The V end lost 3 bases, the J end lost 2 bases, and 7 bases lay between the germline ends.

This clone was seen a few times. For the CDR3, the DNA is TGTGCCAGCACAGGGCTCCACGAGCAGTACGTC. This codes for CASTGLHEQYV. The chain has TRBV6-1 and TRBJ2-7; tentative D call: TRBD1 (5 bases). Germline V gene data show CDR1 as MNHNS and CDR2 as SASEGT. This CDR3 has 11 amino acids. V gave up 7 bases and J gave up 5 bases, with 9 bases separating them.

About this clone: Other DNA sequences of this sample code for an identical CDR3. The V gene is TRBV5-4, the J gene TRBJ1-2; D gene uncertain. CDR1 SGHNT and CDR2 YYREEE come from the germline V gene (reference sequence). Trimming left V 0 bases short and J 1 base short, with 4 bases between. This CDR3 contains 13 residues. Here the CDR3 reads CASSLDSNYGYTF. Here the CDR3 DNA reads TGTGCCAGCAGCTTGGACAGTAACTATGGCTACACCTTC. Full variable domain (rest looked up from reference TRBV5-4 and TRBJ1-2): ETGVTQSPTHLIKTRGQQVTLRCSSQSGHNTVSWYQQALGQGPQFIFQYYREEENGRGNFPPRFSGLQFPNYSSELNVNALELDDSALYLCASSLDSNYGYTFGSGTRLTVV.

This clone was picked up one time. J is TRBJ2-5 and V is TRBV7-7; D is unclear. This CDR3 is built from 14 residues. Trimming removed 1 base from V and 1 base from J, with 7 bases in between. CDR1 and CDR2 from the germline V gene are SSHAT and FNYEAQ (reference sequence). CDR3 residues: CASSLESFQETQYF. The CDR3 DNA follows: TGTGCCAGCAGCTTAGAGAGCTTCCAAGAGACCCAGTACTTC.

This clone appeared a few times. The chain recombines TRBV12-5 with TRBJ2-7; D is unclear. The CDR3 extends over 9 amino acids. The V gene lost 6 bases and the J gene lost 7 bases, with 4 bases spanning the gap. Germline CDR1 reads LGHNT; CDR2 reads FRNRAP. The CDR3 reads CASGREQYV. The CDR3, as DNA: TGTGCTAGTGGAAGGGAGCAGTACGTC.

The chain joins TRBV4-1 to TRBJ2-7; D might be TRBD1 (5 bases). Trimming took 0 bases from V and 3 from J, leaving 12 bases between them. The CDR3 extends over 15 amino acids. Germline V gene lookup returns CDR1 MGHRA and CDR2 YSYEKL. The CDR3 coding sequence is TGCGCCAGCAGCCAAGATGGGGCAGTACTCTACGAGCAGTACTTC. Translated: CASSQDGAVLYEQYF.

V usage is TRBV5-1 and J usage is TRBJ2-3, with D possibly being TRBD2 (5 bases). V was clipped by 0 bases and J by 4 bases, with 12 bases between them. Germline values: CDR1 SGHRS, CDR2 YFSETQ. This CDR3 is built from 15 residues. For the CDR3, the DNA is TGCGCCAGCAGCTTGGGAGCCGGGAAGGCAGATACGCAGTATTTT. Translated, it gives CASSLGAGKADTQYF.

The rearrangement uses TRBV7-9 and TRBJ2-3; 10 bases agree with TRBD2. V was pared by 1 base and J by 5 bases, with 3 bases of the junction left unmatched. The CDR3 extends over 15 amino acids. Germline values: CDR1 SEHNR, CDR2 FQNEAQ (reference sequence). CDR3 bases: TGTGCCAGCAGCTTAGACCTAGCGGGGGTAGATACGCAGTATTTT. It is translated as CASSLDLAGVDTQYF.

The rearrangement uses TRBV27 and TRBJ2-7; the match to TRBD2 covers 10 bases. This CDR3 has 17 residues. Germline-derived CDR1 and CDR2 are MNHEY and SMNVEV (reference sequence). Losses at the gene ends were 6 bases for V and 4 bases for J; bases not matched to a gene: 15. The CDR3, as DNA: TGTGCCAGCAGAGGATCCAGCGGGGGGGCGTTTGGTTACGAGCAGTACTTC. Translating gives CASRGSSGGAFGYEQYF.

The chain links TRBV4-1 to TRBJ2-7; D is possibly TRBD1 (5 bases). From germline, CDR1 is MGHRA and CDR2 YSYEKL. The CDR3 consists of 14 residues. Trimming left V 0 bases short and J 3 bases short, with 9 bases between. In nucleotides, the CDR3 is TGCGCCAGCAGCCAAGATTTCACAGGCTACGAGCAGTACTTC. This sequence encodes CASSQDFTGYEQYF.

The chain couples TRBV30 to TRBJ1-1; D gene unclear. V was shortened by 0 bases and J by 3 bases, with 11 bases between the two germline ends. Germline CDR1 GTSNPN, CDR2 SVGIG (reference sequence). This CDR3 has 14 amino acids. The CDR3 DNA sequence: TGTGCCTGGAGTGTTAGACCCCCTCACACTGAAGCTTTCTTT. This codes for CAWSVRPPHTEAFF.

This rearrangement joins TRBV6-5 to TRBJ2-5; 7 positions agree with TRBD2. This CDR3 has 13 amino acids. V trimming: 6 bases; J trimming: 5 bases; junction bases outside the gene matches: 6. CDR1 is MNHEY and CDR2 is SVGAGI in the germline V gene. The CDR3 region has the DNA TGTGCCAGCAGCCCCGGGAGGAGGGAGACCCAGTACTTC. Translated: CASSPGRRETQYF.

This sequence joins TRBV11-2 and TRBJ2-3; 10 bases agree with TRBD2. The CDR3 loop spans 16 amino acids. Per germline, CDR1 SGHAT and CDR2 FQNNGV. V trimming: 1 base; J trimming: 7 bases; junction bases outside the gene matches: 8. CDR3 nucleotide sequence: TGTGCCAGCAGCTTAGGACCCAGCGGGGGGGGTTATACGCAGTATTTT. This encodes CASSLGPSGGGYTQYF.

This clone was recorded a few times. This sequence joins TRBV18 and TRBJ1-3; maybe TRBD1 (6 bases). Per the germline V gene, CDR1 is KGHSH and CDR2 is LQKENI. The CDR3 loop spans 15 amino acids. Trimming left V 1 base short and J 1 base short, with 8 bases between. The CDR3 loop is CASSPQGGSGNTIYF. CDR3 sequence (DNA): TGTGCCAGCTCACCACAAGGGGGATCTGGAAACACCATATATTTT.

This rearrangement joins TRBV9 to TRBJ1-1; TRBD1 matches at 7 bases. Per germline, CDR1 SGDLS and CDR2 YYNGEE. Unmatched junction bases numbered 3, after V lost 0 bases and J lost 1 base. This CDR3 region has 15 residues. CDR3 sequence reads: CASSVAGTENTEAFF. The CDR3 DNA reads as TGTGCCAGCAGCGTAGCTGGGACAGAGAACACTGAAGCTTTCTTT.

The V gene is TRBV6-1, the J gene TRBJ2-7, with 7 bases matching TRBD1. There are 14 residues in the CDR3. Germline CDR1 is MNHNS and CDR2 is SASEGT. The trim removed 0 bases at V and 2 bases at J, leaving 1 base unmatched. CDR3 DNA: TGTGCCAGCAGTGAAGCTACAGGGGCCTACGAGCAGTACGTC. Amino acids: CASSEATGAYEQYV.

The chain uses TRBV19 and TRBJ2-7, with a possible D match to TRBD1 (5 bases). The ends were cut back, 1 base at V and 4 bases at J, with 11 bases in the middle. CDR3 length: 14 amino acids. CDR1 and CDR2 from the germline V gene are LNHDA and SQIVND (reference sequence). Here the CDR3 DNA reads TGTGCCAGTAGTATAGTCTGGGGCAGGTACGAGCAGTACTTC. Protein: CASSIVWGRYEQYF.

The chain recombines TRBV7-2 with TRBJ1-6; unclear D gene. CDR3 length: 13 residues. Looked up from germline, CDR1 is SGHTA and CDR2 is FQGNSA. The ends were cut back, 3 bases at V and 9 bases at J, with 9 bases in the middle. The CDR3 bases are TGTGCCAGCAGCTTCCCGGGAGCTTCACCCCTCCACTTT. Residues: CASSFPGASPLHF.